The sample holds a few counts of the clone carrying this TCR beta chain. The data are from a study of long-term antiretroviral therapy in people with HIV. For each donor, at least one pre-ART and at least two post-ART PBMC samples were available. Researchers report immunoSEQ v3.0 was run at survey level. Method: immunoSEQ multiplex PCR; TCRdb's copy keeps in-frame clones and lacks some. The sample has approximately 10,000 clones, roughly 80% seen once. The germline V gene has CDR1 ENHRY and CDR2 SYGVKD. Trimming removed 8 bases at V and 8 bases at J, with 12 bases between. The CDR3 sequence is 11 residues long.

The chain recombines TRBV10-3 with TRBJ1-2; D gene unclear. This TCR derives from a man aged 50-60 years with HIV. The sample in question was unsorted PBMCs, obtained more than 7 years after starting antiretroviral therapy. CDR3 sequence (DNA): TGTGCCATCGAGGGTAACGGAGGCTACACCTTC. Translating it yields CAIEGNGGYTF.